These T cell receptor beta chains were read from a single sample in a study of CXCR3-negative and CXCR3-positive naive CD8 T cells. From its re-call of the 5' RACE reads, TCRdb lists each CDR3 protein once, without DNA. The ten top clones account for approximately 0.99%, within a sample of tens of thousands of distinct CDR3 sequences. Sequenced sample: naive CXCR3- CD8+ T cells from blood. The source is a human donor in good health. Some clones in this sample may be carry-over from other donors' samples. Each CDR3 is given with its conserved first and last residue.

J | V | CDR3
TRBJ2-7 | TRBV29-1 | CSVEGGEESYEQYF
TRBJ2-7 | TRBV20-1 | CSAVDRVLYEQYF
TRBJ1-1 | TRBV29-1 | CSVVSPSDEAFF
TRBJ2-5 | TRBV10-2 | CASSEATGVEEETQYF
TRBJ1-2 | TRBV29-1 | CSDLDRGTWQGYTF
TRBJ2-3 | TRBV27 | CASTRQGLGDTQYF
TRBJ1-2 | TRBV12-3/TRBV12-4 | CASSGDRYSNGYTF
TRBJ1-6 | TRBV5-5 | CASSLSGTGSSPLHF
TRBJ1-2 | TRBV7-2 | CASGYRGDLSYGYTF
TRBJ2-7 | TRBV5-1 | CASSSTGTVNEQYF
TRBJ1-1 | TRBV29-1 | CSVEPLLDSEAFF
TRBJ2-7 | TRBV7-3 | CASISASGGSYEQYF
TRBJ2-4 | TRBV29-1 | CSVEGKKGMADIQYF
TRBJ2-7 | TRBV5-1 | CASSFLPSSAEAYEQYF
TRBJ2-7 | TRBV28 | CASNLTPSYEQYF
TRBJ2-5 | TRBV29-1 | CSVGGLRETQYF
TRBJ1-1 | TRBV29-1 | CSVEEGQAPENTEAFF
TRBJ2-1 | TRBV11-2 | CASTTIPYNEQFF
TRBJ2-5 | TRBV5-5 | CASSLNRVETQYF